These 21 T cell receptor beta chains share one sample of origin, sequenced in a study of Siglec-9 on CD8 T cells in melanoma. Here immunoSEQ multiplex PCR was the method, and the copy in TCRdb shows in-frame clones only, minus some. This sample has about 36,000 clones, with around 82% found just once. The source material was Siglec-9- CD8+ T cells sorted from blood. Source of these receptors: a human donor in good health.

In this sample, this clone turned up a few times. The chain has TRBV15 and TRBJ1-1; no definite D call. The CDR3 is 14 amino acids. CDR1 and CDR2 (germline): LNHNV, YYDKDF (reference sequence). The V gene lost 4 bases and the J gene lost 0 bases, with 9 bases spanning the gap. The CDR3 is CATSTTLLNTEAFF. The CDR3 DNA is TGTGCCACCAGCACGACCCTTTTGAACACTGAAGCTTTCTTT.

With regard to this clone: Other DNA sequences in this sample translate to the same CDR3. V gene TRBV7-8 combines with J gene TRBJ2-1, with 10 positions matching TRBD2. The germline CDR1 and CDR2 sequences are SGHVS and FQNEAQ. V was clipped by 7 bases and J by 9 bases; unmatched bases: 12. CDR3 length equals 15 residues. The CDR3 bases are TGTGCCAGCACCCCTCAAGCGGGAGGGGTGATTGAGCAGTTCTTC. Translated: CASTPQAGGVIEQFF.

For this clone: The identical CDR3 is also encoded by other nucleotide sequences in the sample. The V gene is TRBV5-1, the J gene TRBJ1-1; D is ambiguous. CDR1 SGHRS and CDR2 YFSETQ come from the germline V gene. The V end lost 4 bases, the J end lost 1 base, and 11 bases lay between the germline ends. This CDR3 region has 14 residues. CDR3 sequence: CASSLETGNTEAFF. The CDR3 region has the DNA TGCGCCAGCAGCCTCGAAACTGGGAACACTGAAGCTTTCTTT.

CDR3 DNA sequence: TGTGCCAGCAGCCAAGATGTGGGAATTCAAGAGACCCAGTACTTC. As protein: CASSQDVGIQETQYF. The chain recombines TRBV14 with TRBJ2-5; D not resolved. V was cut by 0 bases and J by 2 bases, with 10 bases left in between. This CDR3 is built from 15 residues. From germline, CDR1 is SGHDN and CDR2 FVKESK.

V usage is TRBV15 and J usage is TRBJ1-2; D remains unclear. CDR3 length: 15 residues. CDR1 is LNHNV and CDR2 is YYDKDF in the germline V gene (reference sequence). V was trimmed by 3 bases and J by 6 bases, leaving 17 bases between them. For the CDR3, the DNA is TGTGCCACCAGCAGGTCGGCCTTAGGAGGCGATGGCTACACCTTC. The encoded protein is CATSRSALGGDGYTF.

The chain employs TRBV7-9 and TRBJ1-3; 7 nucleotides align to TRBD1. V lost 5 bases to trimming and J lost 8 bases; unmatched junction nucleotides: 6. The CDR3 runs 13 residues. Germline CDR1 and CDR2: SEHNR and FQNEAQ (reference sequence). The CDR3 reads CASSGSQGYTIYF. In DNA, the CDR3 is TGTGCCAGCAGCGGTTCACAGGGGTACACCATATATTTT.

This rearrangement joins TRBV7-9 to TRBJ2-1, with D uncertain. The CDR3 runs to 13 residues. Germline V CDR1 and CDR2: SEHNR, FQNEAQ (reference sequence). The V end lost 5 bases, the J end lost 1 base, and 6 bases lay between the germline ends. CDR3 bases: TGTGCCAGCAGCCTAGTGTCCTACAATGAGCAGTTCTTC. Protein product: CASSLVSYNEQFF.

The chain joins TRBV6-1 to TRBJ1-4; possibly TRBD1 for D (5 bases). The CDR3 runs 14 residues. Trimming took 3 bases from V and 4 from J, leaving 9 bases between them. Germline V CDR1 and CDR2: MNHNS, SASEGT. CDR3 amino acids: CASSDRGSNEKLFF. CDR3 sequence (DNA): TGTGCCAGCAGTGATCGGGGGAGTAATGAAAAACTGTTTTTT.

V gene TRBV5-1 combines with J gene TRBJ2-3; no firm D call. Looked up from germline, CDR1 is SGHRS and CDR2 is YFSETQ. Trimming took off 0 bases at V and 4 bases at J, with 12 bases between the two ends. This CDR3 has 15 amino acids. Here the CDR3 DNA reads TGCGCCAGCAGCTTGGAACGGGTTTTTCCAGATACGCAGTATTTT. Protein: CASSLERVFPDTQYF.

The rearrangement uses TRBV19 and TRBJ1-1; TRBD1 is a possible D gene (5 bases). The V and J ends lost 7 bases and 1 base respectively, with 10 bases between them. CDR1 LNHDA and CDR2 SQIVND come from the germline V gene (reference sequence). The CDR3 is 13 amino acids. CDR3 region: CASNYRSNTEAFF. The CDR3 region has the DNA TGTGCCAGTAACTACAGGTCGAACACTGAAGCTTTCTTT.

This chain uses TRBV15 with TRBJ2-7, with TRBD1 matching 8 bases. The V segment lost 3 bases and the J segment 4 bases; nucleotides outside the gene matches: 5. CDR3 size: 14 residues. The germline V gene encodes CDR1 LNHNV and CDR2 YYDKDF (reference sequence). In DNA form, the CDR3 reads TGTGCCACCAGCAGCGGACAGGGATATTACGAGCAGTACTTC. Translation: CATSSGQGYYEQYF.

The chain is built from TRBV9 and TRBJ2-1; 7 bases fit TRBD2. Trimming took 7 bases from V and 7 from J; bases not matched to a gene: 5. Germline V gene data show CDR1 as SGDLS and CDR2 as YYNGEE. The CDR3 spans 12 residues. The CDR3 loop reads CASGDYDNEQFF. The CDR3 bases are TGTGCCAGCGGGGACTACGATAATGAGCAGTTCTTC.

This chain links TRBV5-4 with TRBJ1-1, with 9 bases matching TRBD1. Germline V gene data show CDR1 as SGHNT and CDR2 as YYREEE (reference sequence). The junction had 8 bases not matched to a gene; V was cut back by 5 bases and J by 3 bases. The CDR3 is made up of 15 amino acids. The chain's CDR3 is CASSPAGTGYTEAFF. DNA for the CDR3: TGTGCCAGCAGTCCGGCCGGGACAGGGTACACTGAAGCTTTCTTT.

The V gene is TRBV27, the J gene TRBJ1-1, with D unresolved. From germline, CDR1 is MNHEY and CDR2 SMNVEV (reference sequence). Trimming cost V 8 bases and J 3 bases, with 7 bases left between them. This CDR3 has 11 residues. The CDR3 DNA is TGTGCCAGCGGCCCCGACACTGAAGCTTTCTTT. Translation: CASGPDTEAFF.

This chain connects TRBV29-1 to TRBJ2-7, with D possibly being TRBD2 (6 bases). The CDR3 extends over 14 amino acids. Between the trimmed V and J ends, which lost 2 bases and 1 base, there was a span of 12 bases. The V gene's germline CDR1 is SQVTM and CDR2 ANQGSEA. The CDR3 nucleotides read TGCAGCGTTGAACTCGGGAGCCAGTCCTACGAGCAGTACTTC. Translation gives CSVELGSQSYEQYF.

The chain recombines TRBV7-8 with TRBJ1-3; 8 bases map to TRBD1. With 5 bases clipped from V and 4 bases from J, the junction kept 13 bases outside the gene matches. Germline V lookup: CDR1 SGHVS, CDR2 FQNEAQ. The CDR3 sequence is 17 residues long. CDR3 DNA sequence: TGTGCCAGCAGCCGTCCTCGGGACAGGCAAGGGGGAAACACCATATATTTT. Residues: CASSRPRDRQGGNTIYF.

V usage is TRBV28 and J usage is TRBJ1-2, with D perhaps matching TRBD1 (5 bases). Per the germline V gene, CDR1 is MDHEN and CDR2 is SYDVKM. The CDR3 contains 13 residues. Trimming pared 1 base from V and 8 bases from J, leaving 11 bases between. The CDR3 spells CASSLYSRDGYTF. The DNA of the CDR3 is TGTGCCAGCAGTTTATATTCCAGGGACGGCTACACCTTC.

The chain couples TRBV15 to TRBJ2-5, with D tentatively TRBD1 (5 bases). CDR3 length: 15 residues. V shed 4 bases and J shed 4 bases, with 16 bases lying between them. The V gene's germline CDR1 is LNHNV and CDR2 YYDKDF (reference sequence). The CDR3 DNA follows: TGTGCCACCAGCACCGACAGTTTCGGGTTAGAGACCCAGTACTTC. It codes for CATSTDSFGLETQYF.

The gene calls are TRBV10-2 and TRBJ2-7, with 7 nucleotides matching TRBD1. The CDR3 length is 14 residues. The germline V gene encodes CDR1 WSHSY and CDR2 SAAADI. V was pared by 5 bases and J by 0 bases, with 4 bases of the junction left unmatched. The CDR3 region is CASSPDRSSYEQYF. In DNA, the CDR3 is TGCGCCAGCAGTCCGGACAGGAGCTCCTACGAGCAGTACTTC.

This chain joins TRBV9 and TRBJ1-5, with 8 bases that match TRBD1. The CDR3 length is 15 residues. Trimming at V came to 4 bases and at J to 2 bases, leaving 5 bases not matched to a gene. From germline, CDR1 is SGDLS and CDR2 YYNGEE. CDR3 DNA: TGTGCCAGCAGCCTAGGACAGGGTGGCAATCAGCCCCAGCATTTT. Protein: CASSLGQGGNQPQHF.

Worth noting for this clone: Distinct nucleotide sequences in the sample also encode this CDR3. This rearrangement joins TRBV5-1 to TRBJ1-5, with D unresolved. The germline V and J ends were trimmed by 2 bases and 2 bases, with 8 bases remaining between them. Germline loops: CDR1 SGHRS, CDR2 YFSETQ. The CDR3 loop spans 14 amino acids. CDR3 amino acids: CASSLEGGNQPQHF. The CDR3 DNA reads TGCGCCAGCAGCTTAGAGGGTGGCAATCAGCCCCAGCATTTT. The full variable domain, rest sourced from reference TRBV5-1 and TRBJ1-5, is KAGVTQTPRYLIKTRGQQVTLSCSPISGHRSVSWYQQTPGQGLQFLFEYFSETQRNKGNFPGRFSGRQFSNSRSEMNVSTLELGDSALYLCASSLEGGNQPQHFGDGTRLSIL.